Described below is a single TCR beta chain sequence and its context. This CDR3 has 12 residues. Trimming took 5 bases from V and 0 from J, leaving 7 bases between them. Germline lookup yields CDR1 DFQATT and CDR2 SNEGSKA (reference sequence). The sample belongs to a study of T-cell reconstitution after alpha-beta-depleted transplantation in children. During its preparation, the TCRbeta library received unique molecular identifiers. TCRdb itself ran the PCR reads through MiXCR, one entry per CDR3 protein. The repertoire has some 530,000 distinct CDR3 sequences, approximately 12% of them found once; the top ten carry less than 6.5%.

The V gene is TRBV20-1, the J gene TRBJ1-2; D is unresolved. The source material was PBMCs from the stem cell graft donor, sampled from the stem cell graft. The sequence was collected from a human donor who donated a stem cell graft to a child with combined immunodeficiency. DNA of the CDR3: TGCAGTGCTCCGGGAGCTAACTATGGCTACACCTTC. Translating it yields CSAPGANYGYTF.